This entry is about one T cell receptor beta chain. Its binding antigen is unknown. No much larger clonotype is one base removed from it; base qualities were not supplied. This entry belongs to a study of identical twins (TCRdb year 2016). Looking at the study overall: The study deep-sequenced TCR alpha and beta repertoires from monozygotic twins, unrelated adults of various ages and cord blood to test whether fetal clonotypes persist. To rule out contamination, the twin experiments were replicated at different times with different library preparation protocols. What the work shows at the level of the full study, not this receptor alone: In monozygotic twins, out-of-frame TCR alpha sharing was systematically underestimated by recombination models, although the models agreed with sharing between unrelated individuals. Zero-insertion analyses could be partly confounded by invariant T cells such as MAIT and iNKT, although diverse VJ usage argued against such confounding for most clonotypes. Compared with coincidental sharing between unrelated individuals, out-of-frame TCR alpha sequences shared between twins had an excess of sequences with low generation probability. In beta out-of-frame sequences, excess twin sharing was weaker, because having fewer shared sequences lowered the signal-to-noise ratio. Fewer insertions were carried by abundant cord blood beta clonotypes; a weaker similar trend was observed in young adult naive repertoires, while no such trend was observed in memory repertoires. Because the same donors could not be followed over many years, the conclusions depended on cross-sectional statistical analysis.

Only healthy Caucasian donors were included. Three pairs of female monozygotic twins, all aged 18 to 29 years, were included in the twin cohort. Positive isolation kits from Invitrogen were used to isolate CD4+ and CD8+ T cell populations. V and J are truncated by 2 bases and 7 bases respectively, leaving an intervening sequence of 5 bases. CDR1 and CDR2 were assigned from the germline V gene as SQVTM and ANQGSEA. The CDR3 covers 10 residues, taking in both the cysteine and the phenylalanine. Of all the DNA, just the CDR3 is kept, 30 bases in frame from base 1. The protocol used for the library was 5' RACE. Sequencing was carried out with an Illumina HiSeq 2000. A universal primer binding site was introduced by template switching, and a unique molecular identifier was present in the final cDNA, enabling accurate counting of TCR cDNA molecules. Specific primers in the conserved constant-segment region were used to synthesize first-strand cDNA for TCR alpha and beta chains. To control for contamination, every cDNA library was double barcoded, receiving both a SMART-Mk sample barcode and Illumina barcodes. TruSeq adapter sequences along with Illumina sample barcodes were introduced in two successive PCR steps. The TCR alpha and beta cDNA libraries were sequenced on the Illumina HiSeq platform using custom primers. Under the source paper's analysis protocol: Raw reads were processed with MiGEC to extract unique molecular identifiers, and MiXCR was used to determine CDR3 positions. For each individual, recombination models were inferred using an EM algorithm with the repgenHMM and IGoR tools. Shared clonotype analysis was performed with the tcR package in R, normalizing sharing by the product of cloneset sizes. To study raw recombination without the effects of thymic and clonal selection, out-of-frame nonproductive sequences were analyzed. The public reads were quality trimmed at Q25 with fastp and then assembled into clones with MiXCR by TCRdb, keeping productive beta chains. Identical CDR3 protein sequences are pooled into one entry, listed with their most common genes and DNA. These V and J calls originate from TCRdb's pipeline instead of the authors' own analysis. Present in this sample are approximately 500,000 distinct CDR3 sequences, roughly 15% of which were seen just once. The ten most abundant clones make up roughly 0.46% of the sample.

This sample was shared with a second study, whose subject was yellow fever vaccine responses in identical twins. The other study reports the following: According to the authors, in identical twins the way T cells responded to vaccination appeared partly convergent and partly personalized. In the study, vaccine-responding T cell clones were precisely tracked in identical twins.

This clonotype was sampled from a woman aged 18-35 years in good health. Source material: CD4+ T cells sorted from blood. The chain links TRBV29-1 with TRBJ1-2, with the D gene too uncertain to name. The DNA is as follows: TGCAGCGTTGAAAGCGGTGGCTACACCTTC. Its coded protein is CSVESGGYTF.